This TCR beta chain was sequenced in a study of response to subunit inactivated influenza vaccine. The CDR3 has 16 amino acids. CDR1 and CDR2 from the germline V gene are DFQATT and SNEGSKA (reference sequence). Trimming stripped 4 bases from V and 4 bases from J, with 22 bases between. One entry per CDR3 protein results from TCRdb running MiXCR on the RT-PCR reads. Of under 500,000 distinct CDR3 sequences listed, 10% to 11% are singletons. The sequence was obtained from a man aged 45-65 years who received an inactivated influenza vaccine. The sequencing here drew on PBMCs from blood, taken more than 35 days after vaccination. The chain employs TRBV20-1 and TRBJ2-5; D possibly corresponds to TRBD2 (8 bases). CDR3 DNA sequence: TGCAGTGCTACCGACTCGGGGGGGCCAGGGGGAGAGACCCAGTACTTC. Encoded protein: CSATDSGGPGGETQYF.